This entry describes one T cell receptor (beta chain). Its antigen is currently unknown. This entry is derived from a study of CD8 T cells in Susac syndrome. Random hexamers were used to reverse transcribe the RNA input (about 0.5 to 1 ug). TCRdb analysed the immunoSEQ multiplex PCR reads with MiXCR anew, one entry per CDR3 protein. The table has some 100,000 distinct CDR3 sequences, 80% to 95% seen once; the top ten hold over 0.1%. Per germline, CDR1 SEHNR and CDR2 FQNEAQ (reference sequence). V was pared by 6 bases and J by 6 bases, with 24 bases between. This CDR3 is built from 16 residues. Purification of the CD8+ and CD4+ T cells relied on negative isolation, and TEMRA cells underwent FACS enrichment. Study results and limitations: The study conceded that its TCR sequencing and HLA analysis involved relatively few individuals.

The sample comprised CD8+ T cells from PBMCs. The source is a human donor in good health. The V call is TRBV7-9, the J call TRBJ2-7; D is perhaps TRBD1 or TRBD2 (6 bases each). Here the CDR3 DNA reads TGTGCCAGCAGGTCTCCCAGGGGAGGCAAAGGATCCGAGCAGTACTTC. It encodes CASRSPRGGKGSEQYF.